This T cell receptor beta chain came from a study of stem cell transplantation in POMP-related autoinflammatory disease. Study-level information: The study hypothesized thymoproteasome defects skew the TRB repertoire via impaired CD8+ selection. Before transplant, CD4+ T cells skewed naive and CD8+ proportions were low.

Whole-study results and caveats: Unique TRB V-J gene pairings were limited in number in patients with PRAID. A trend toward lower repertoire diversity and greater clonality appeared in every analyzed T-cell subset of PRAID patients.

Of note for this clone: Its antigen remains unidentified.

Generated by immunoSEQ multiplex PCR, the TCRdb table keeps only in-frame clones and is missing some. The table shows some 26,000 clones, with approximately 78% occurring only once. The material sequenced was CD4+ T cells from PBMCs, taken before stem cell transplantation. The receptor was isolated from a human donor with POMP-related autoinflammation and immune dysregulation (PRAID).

The CDR3 protein is CASSYSLLSHGELFF. The CDR3 DNA reads as TGTGCCAGCAGTTATAGTTTACTAAGTCACGGGGAGCTGTTTTTT. The chain employs TRBV6-5 and TRBJ2-2; no clear D gene. The germline V gene has CDR1 MNHEY and CDR2 SVGAGI. The CDR3 has 15 amino acids. Trimming pared 3 bases from V and 7 bases from J, leaving 15 bases between.